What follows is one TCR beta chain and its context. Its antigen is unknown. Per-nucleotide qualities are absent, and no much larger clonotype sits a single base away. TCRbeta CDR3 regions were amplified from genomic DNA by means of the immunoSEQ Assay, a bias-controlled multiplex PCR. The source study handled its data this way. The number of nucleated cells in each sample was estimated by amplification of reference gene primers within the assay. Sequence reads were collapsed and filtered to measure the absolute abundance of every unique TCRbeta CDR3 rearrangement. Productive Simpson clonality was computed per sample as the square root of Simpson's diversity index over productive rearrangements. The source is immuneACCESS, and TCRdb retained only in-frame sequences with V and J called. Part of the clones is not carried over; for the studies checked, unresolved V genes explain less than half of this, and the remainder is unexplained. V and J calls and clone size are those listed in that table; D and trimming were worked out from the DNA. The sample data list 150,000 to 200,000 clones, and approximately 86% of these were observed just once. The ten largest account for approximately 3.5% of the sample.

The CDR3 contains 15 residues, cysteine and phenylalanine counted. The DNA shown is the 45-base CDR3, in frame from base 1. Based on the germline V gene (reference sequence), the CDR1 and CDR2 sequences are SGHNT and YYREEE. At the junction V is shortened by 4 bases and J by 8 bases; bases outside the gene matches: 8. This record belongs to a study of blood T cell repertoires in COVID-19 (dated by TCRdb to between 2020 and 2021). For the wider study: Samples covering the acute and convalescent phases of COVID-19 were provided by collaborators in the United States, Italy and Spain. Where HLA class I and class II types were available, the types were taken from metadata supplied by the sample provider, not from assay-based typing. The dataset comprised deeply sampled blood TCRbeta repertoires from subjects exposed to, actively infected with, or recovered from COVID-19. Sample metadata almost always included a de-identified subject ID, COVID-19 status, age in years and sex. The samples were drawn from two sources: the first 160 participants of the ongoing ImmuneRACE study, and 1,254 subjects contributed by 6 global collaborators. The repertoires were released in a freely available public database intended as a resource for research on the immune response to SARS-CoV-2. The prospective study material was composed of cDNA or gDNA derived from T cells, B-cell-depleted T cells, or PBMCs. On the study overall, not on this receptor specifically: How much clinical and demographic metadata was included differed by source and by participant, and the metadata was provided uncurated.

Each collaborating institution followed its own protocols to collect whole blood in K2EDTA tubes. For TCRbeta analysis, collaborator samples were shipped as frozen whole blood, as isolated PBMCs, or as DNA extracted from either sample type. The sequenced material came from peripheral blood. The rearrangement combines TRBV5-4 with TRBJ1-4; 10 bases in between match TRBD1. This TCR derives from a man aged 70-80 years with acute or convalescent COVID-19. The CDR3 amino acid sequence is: CASSPRTGGREKLFF. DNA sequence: TGTGCCAGCAGCCCGCGGACAGGGGGTAGAGAAAAACTGTTTTTT.